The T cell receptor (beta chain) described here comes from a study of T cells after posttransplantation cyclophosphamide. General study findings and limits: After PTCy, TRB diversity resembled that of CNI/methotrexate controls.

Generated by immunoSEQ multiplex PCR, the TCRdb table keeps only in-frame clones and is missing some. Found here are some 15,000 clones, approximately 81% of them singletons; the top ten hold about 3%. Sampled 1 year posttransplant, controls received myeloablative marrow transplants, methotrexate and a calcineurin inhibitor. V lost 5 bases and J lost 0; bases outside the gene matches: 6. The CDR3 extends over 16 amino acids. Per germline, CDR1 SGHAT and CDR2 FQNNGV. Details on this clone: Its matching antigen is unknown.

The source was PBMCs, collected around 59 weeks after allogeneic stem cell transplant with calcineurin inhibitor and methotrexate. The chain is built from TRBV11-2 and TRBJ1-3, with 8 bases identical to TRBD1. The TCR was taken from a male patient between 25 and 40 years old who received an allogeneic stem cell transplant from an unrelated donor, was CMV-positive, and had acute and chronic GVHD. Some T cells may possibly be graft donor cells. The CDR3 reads CASSLRTGPSGNTIYF. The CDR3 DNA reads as TGTGCCAGCAGCCTAAGGACAGGGCCCTCTGGAAACACCATATATTTT. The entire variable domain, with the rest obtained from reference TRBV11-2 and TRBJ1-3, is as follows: EAGVAQSPRYKIIEKRQSVAFWCNPISGHATLYWYQQILGQGPKLLIQFQNNGVVDDSQLPKDRFSAERLKGVDSTLKIQPAKLEDSAVYLCASSLRTGPSGNTIYFGEGSWLTVV.